This note documents a single TCR beta chain sequence. Its antigen is unidentified. This entry belongs to a study of monozygotic twins with inflammatory bowel disease. Study-level results: TCRbeta diversity (inverse Simpson) was lower in IBD patients than in healthy co-twins. Patient repertoires may have gained variability from differing immunosuppressive treatments.

Blood was collected, roughly 2.5 ml per donor. Template switching was used to attach UMIs, which incorporated a 6-nucleotide sample barcode. TCRdb re-called the 5' RACE reads, yielding one record per CDR3 amino acid sequence without DNA. The sample has around 450,000 distinct CDR3 sequences. The sequenced sample consisted of blood. The receptor was isolated from a human donor with ulcerative colitis or Crohn's disease, or a healthy co-twin of an affected twin (not recorded which).

The CDR3 protein is CSVSEASYEQYF. V gene TRBV29-1 combines with J gene TRBJ2-7. CDR1 is SQVTM, CDR2 ANQGSEA, per germline. The length of the CDR3 is 12 residues.